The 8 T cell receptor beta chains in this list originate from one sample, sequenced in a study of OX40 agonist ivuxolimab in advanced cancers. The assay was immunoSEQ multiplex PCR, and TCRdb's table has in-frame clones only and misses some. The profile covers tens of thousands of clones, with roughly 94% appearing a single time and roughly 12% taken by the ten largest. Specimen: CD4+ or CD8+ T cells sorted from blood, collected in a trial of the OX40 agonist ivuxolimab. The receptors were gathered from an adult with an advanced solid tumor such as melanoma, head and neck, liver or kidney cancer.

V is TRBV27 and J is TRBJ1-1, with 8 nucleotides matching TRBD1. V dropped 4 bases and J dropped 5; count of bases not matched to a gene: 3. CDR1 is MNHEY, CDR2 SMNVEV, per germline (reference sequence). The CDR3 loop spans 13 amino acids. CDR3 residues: CASSWDRWTEAFF. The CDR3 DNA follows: TGTGCCAGCAGTTGGGACAGGTGGACTGAAGCTTTCTTT.

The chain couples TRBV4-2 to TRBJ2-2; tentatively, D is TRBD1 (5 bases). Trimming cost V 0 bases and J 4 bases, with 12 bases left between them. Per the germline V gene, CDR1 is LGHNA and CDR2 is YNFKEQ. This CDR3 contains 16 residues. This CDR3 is CASSQEGRVTTGELFF. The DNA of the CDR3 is TGTGCCAGCAGCCAAGAAGGCAGGGTGACCACCGGGGAGCTGTTTTTT.

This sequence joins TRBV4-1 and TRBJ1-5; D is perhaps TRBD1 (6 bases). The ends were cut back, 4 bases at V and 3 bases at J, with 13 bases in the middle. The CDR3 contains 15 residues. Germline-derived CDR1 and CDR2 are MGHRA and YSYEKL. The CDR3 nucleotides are TGCGCCAGCAGCCCAGGAGGGGGGCACAATCAGCCCCAGCATTTT. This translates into CASSPGGGHNQPQHF.

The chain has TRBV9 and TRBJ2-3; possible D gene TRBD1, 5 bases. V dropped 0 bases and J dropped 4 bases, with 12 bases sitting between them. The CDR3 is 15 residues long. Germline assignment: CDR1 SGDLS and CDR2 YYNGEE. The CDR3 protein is CASSVEGAIADTQYF. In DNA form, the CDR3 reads TGTGCCAGCAGCGTAGAAGGGGCTATCGCAGATACGCAGTATTTT.

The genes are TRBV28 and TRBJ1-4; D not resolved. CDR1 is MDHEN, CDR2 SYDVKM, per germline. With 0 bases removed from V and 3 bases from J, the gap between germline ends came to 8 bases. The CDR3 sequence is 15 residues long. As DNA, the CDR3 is TGTGCCAGCAGTTTATGGCAGGAGTCTAATGAAAAACTGTTTTTT. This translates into CASSLWQESNEKLFF.

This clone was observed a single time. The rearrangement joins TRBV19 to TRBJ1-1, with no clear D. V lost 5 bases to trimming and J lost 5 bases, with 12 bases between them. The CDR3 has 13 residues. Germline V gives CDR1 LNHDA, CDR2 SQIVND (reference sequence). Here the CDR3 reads CASSLSGETEAFF. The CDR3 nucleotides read TGTGCCAGTAGTCTGTCCGGGGAAACTGAAGCTTTCTTT.

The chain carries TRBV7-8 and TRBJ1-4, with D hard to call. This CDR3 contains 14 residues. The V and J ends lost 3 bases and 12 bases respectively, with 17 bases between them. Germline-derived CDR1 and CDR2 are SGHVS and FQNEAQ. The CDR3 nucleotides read TGTGCCAGCAGCTTCTCCGATCCGGCGACGGAACTGTTTTTT. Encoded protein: CASSFSDPATELFF.

The CDR3 sequence is CASKPGGNEQFF. The CDR3 DNA sequence: TGCGCCAGCAAACCCGGGGGCAATGAGCAGTTCTTC. The V call is TRBV5-1, the J call TRBJ2-1; D might be TRBD2 (6 bases). This CDR3 spans 12 amino acids. From germline, CDR1 is SGHRS and CDR2 YFSETQ. The germline V and J ends were trimmed by 6 bases and 6 bases, with 10 bases remaining between them.